This TCR beta chain comes out of a study of PD-1 blockade in classical Hodgkin lymphoma. Only in-frame clones appear in the TCRdb table, and some are missing; sequencing was by immunoSEQ multiplex PCR. The sample contains some 26,000 clones, 84% of which appear only once. Details on this clone: Its antigen remains unknown. This CDR3 is also generated by other DNA sequences in the sample.

The V gene lost 2 bases and the J gene lost 5 bases, with 9 bases spanning the gap. Germline CDR1 reads SGHTA; CDR2 reads FQGTGA. CDR3 length: 13 amino acids. Overall study findings and caveats: CD4+ but not CD8+ TCR diversity rose significantly by C4D1.

Relapse after autologous stem cell transplantation occurred in every patient, and brentuximab vedotin exposure varied. From thawed PBMCs, CD4+ T cells were purified using magnetic negative selection. V usage is TRBV7-3 and J usage is TRBJ2-5; TRBD2 might be the D (6 bases). This clonotype was sampled from a human donor with classical Hodgkin lymphoma. This material consisted of CD4+ T cells from blood, taken at baseline. This CDR3 is CASSLSGGETQYF. CDR3 nucleotides: TGTGCCAGCAGCTTATCTGGGGGGGAGACCCAGTACTTC.